This T cell receptor beta chain is from a study of CD4 and CD8 cells across lung adenocarcinoma regions. The CDR3 has 15 amino acids. CDR1 is MNHNS, CDR2 SASEGT, per germline. This clonotype was recorded once. A much bigger clone sits one base away, suggesting this may be a read error. TCRdb reanalysed the PCR reads using MiXCR and keeps one entry per CDR3 protein. The data show some 14,000 distinct CDR3 sequences, with around 45% seen just once and roughly 17% held by the top ten. This clonotype originated in a male donor with lung adenocarcinoma. The CD4 and CD8 labels of this study may be unreliable. Sequences were obtained from CD4+ T cells from the center of a lung tumor. V is TRBV6-1 and J is TRBJ2-1, with D unclear. CDR3 coding DNA: TGTGCCGGCAGTGTGAGCCCGCCGGCCTACAATGAGCAGTTCTTC. It codes for CAGSVSPPAYNEQFF.